The clone carrying this T cell receptor beta chain turned up a few times. As handled by the study authors: Cell counts per sample came from amplifying reference gene primers. Profiling relied on immunoSEQ multiplex PCR, and the TCRdb table lists in-frame clones only, not all of them. Clone size and V and J calls were adopted from that table, with D and trimming inferred from the DNA. Found here are about 260,000 clones, around four fifths of them singletons; the top ten hold under 5.5%. The sample comes from a study of blood T cell repertoires in COVID-19. The CDR3 has 16 residues. Per germline, CDR1 SGHNT and CDR2 YYREEE (reference sequence). V was pared by 4 bases and J by 0 bases, with 2 bases of the junction left unmatched.

The sequence came from a man aged 55-75 years who had recovered from COVID-19. Material: peripheral blood. J is TRBJ1-6 and V is TRBV5-4; 9 bases map to TRBD1. The DNA of the CDR3 is TGTGCCAGCAGCACAGGGGGCCTCTCCTATAATTCACCCCTCCACTTT. Its protein is CASSTGGLSYNSPLHF.